What follows are 21 T cell receptor beta chains derived from one specimen sequenced in a study of blood T cell repertoires in COVID-19. Repertoires were generated with immunoSEQ multiplex PCR, while TCRdb's copy carries only in-frame clones and drops some. This table has some 83,000 clones, roughly 88% appearing once. The sample comprised peripheral blood. Receptor source: a man aged 60 to 69 with acute or convalescent COVID-19.

The chain employs TRBV9 and TRBJ2-5; TRBD1 might be the D (6 bases). This CDR3 contains 16 residues. Germline loops: CDR1 SGDLS, CDR2 YYNGEE. The V end was cut by 2 bases, the J end by 2 bases, with 16 bases between. CDR3 coding DNA: TGTGCCAGCAGCGTGTCAGGGGCATTCCGGCAAGAGACCCAGTACTTC. The encoded protein is CASSVSGAFRQETQYF. Combining the CDR3 with reference TRBV9 and TRBJ2-5 gives the whole variable domain DSGVTQTPKHLITATGQRVTLRCSPRSGDLSVYWYQQSLDQGLQFLIQYYNGEERAKGNILERFSAQQFPDLHSELNLSSLELGDSALYFCASSVSGAFRQETQYFGPGTRLLVL.

The chain links TRBV7-2 to TRBJ2-3; 8 bases are a match to TRBD1. CDR3 length equals 14 residues. V gave up 4 bases and J gave up 3 bases; unmatched junction bases: 3. Germline V gene data show CDR1 as SGHTA and CDR2 as FQGNSA. The CDR3 region is CASSSRQGTDTQYF. The CDR3 DNA reads as TGTGCCAGCAGCTCCCGACAGGGGACAGATACGCAGTATTTT.

The chain links TRBV14 to TRBJ2-3; a weak D match, TRBD2 (6 bases). The CDR3 loop spans 13 amino acids. The V end lost 4 bases, the J end lost 4 bases, and 9 bases lay between the germline ends. The germline V gene has CDR1 SGHDN and CDR2 FVKESK. CDR3 in amino acids: CASSRAGPDTQYF. DNA of the CDR3: TGTGCCAGCAGCCGGGCGGGGCCAGATACGCAGTATTTT.

J is TRBJ2-2 and V is TRBV12-3 or TRBV12-4; perhaps TRBD1 as D (6 bases). This CDR3 region has 13 residues. V was trimmed by 5 bases and J by 5 bases, leaving 9 bases between them. CDR3 loop: CASSTGWTGELFF. CDR3 nucleotide sequence: TGTGCCAGCAGTACAGGGTGGACCGGGGAGCTGTTTTTT.

Comments on this clone: Other DNA sequences of this sample code for an identical CDR3. The rearrangement uses TRBV3-1 (or the pseudogene TRBV3-2) and TRBJ2-5; TRBD2 matches 9 bases. CDR1 is LGHDT, CDR2 YNNKEL, per germline (reference sequence). Trimming at V came to 2 bases and at J to 5 bases, leaving 12 bases not matched to a gene. The CDR3 contains 17 residues. The CDR3 DNA follows: TGTGCCAGCAGCCAACGGGGCGCGGGGGGGCCGGGGGAGACCCAGTACTTC. This codes for CASSQRGAGGPGETQYF.

This rearrangement joins TRBV21-1 to TRBJ2-1; the table's D call TRBD2 went unverified against the DNA. TRBV21-1 is marked as a pseudogene. The CDR3 is 15 amino acids. The CDR3 spells CASSKVAGGHNEQFF. As DNA, the CDR3 is TGTGCCAGCAGCAAGGTAGCGGGGGGTCACAATGAGCAGTTCTTC.

The chain couples TRBV19 to TRBJ1-2; TRBD1 matches 7 bases. CDR1 and CDR2 from the germline V gene are LNHDA and SQIVND (reference sequence). V was clipped by 8 bases and J by 4 bases; unmatched bases: 10. This CDR3 has 14 amino acids. The CDR3, as DNA: TGTGCCAGTCGTGGGGCGCGACAGGGCTATGGCTACACCTTC. Its translation: CASRGARQGYGYTF.

This clone has a handful of counts. This chain uses TRBV7-2 with TRBJ2-3; TRBD1 aligns across 9 bases. The CDR3 has 16 residues. CDR1 is SGHTA and CDR2 is FQGNSA in the germline V gene. V trimming: 5 bases; J trimming: 7 bases; junction bases outside the gene matches: 13. In DNA, the CDR3 is TGTGCCAGCAGCCTCCCGGACAGGGGAAATCAGAATACGCAGTATTTT. Amino acids: CASSLPDRGNQNTQYF.

The chain uses TRBV18 and TRBJ2-6, with D perhaps TRBD1 (6 bases). Germline CDR1 KGHSH, CDR2 LQKENI. CDR3 length: 18 residues. Trimming took off 3 bases at V and 1 base at J, with 16 bases between the two ends. The CDR3 bases are TGTGCCAGCTCACCTGACAGGTTGGGGCGATCTGGGGCCAACGTCCTGACTTTC. This gives the protein CASSPDRLGRSGANVLTF. Variable domain in full (rest from reference TRBV18 and TRBJ2-6): NAGVMQNPRHLVRRRGQEARLRCSPMKGHSHVYWYRQLPEEGLKFMVYLQKENIIDESGMPKERFSAEFPKEGPSILRIQQVVRGDSAAYFCASSPDRLGRSGANVLTFGAGSRLTVL.

The chain joins TRBV7-9 to TRBJ1-2; no firm D call. The V end lost 3 bases, the J end lost 6 bases, and 11 bases lay between the germline ends. The CDR3 runs 13 residues. Germline V CDR1 and CDR2: SEHNR, FQNEAQ (reference sequence). CDR3 coding DNA: TGTGCCAGCAGCTTGGGCCCAATGAATGGCTACACCTTC. This codes for CASSLGPMNGYTF.

V and J are TRBV2 and TRBJ2-3; D perhaps matches TRBD1 (5 bases). Per germline, CDR1 SNHLY and CDR2 FYNNEI. The CDR3 spans 13 residues. Trimming cost V 6 bases and J 8 bases, with 15 bases left between them. In DNA form, the CDR3 reads TGTGCCAGCAGGCGGCAGGGCAGTGGTACGCAGTATTTT. Amino acids: CASRRQGSGTQYF.

This rearrangement joins TRBV19 to TRBJ1-3; D gene unclear. The V gene lost 3 bases and the J gene lost 0 bases, with 15 bases spanning the gap. Germline CDR1 is LNHDA and CDR2 is SQIVND (reference sequence). This CDR3 has 17 residues. The CDR3: CASSMAPRRSSGNTIYF. For the CDR3, the DNA is TGTGCCAGTAGTATGGCACCAAGACGGAGCTCTGGAAACACCATATATTTT.

The gene calls are TRBV5-6 and TRBJ2-5; D unclear. V was clipped by 1 base and J by 0 bases, with 7 bases between them. This CDR3 contains 14 residues. CDR1 is SGHDT, CDR2 YYEEEE, per germline. The CDR3 DNA sequence: TGTGCCAGCAGCTTGAAAGCTAACCAAGAGACCCAGTACTTC. It translates to CASSLKANQETQYF.

The rearrangement links TRBV12-3 or TRBV12-4 to TRBJ2-1, with D maybe TRBD2 (6 bases). Trimming took off 4 bases at V and 12 bases at J, with 10 bases between the two ends. CDR3 length: 11 residues. The CDR3 region is CASSWGDWQFF. CDR3 nucleotides: TGTGCCAGCAGTTGGGGGGATTGGCAGTTCTTC.

The chain joins TRBV11-2 to TRBJ1-5; D remains ambiguous. Trimming took 1 base from V and 2 from J, leaving 9 bases between them. Germline V gene lookup returns CDR1 SGHAT and CDR2 FQNNGV. This CDR3 region has 15 residues. CDR3 bases: TGTGCCAGCAGCTTAGGGTGGGGAGGCAATCAGCCCCAGCATTTT. Its protein product is CASSLGWGGNQPQHF. Drawing the rest from reference TRBV11-2 and TRBJ1-5, the complete variable domain is EAGVAQSPRYKIIEKRQSVAFWCNPISGHATLYWYQQILGQGPKLLIQFQNNGVVDDSQLPKDRFSAERLKGVDSTLKIQPAKLEDSAVYLCASSLGWGGNQPQHFGDGTRLSIL.

Only a few counts were recorded for this clone. This chain links TRBV29-1 with TRBJ2-5, with D perhaps matching TRBD1 (5 bases). This CDR3 is built from 13 residues. Germline V lookup: CDR1 SQVTM, CDR2 ANQGSEA. V was cut by 4 bases and J by 5 bases, with 14 bases left in between. CDR3 in amino acids: CSVAGRVSETQYF. CDR3 nucleotides: TGCAGCGTTGCAGGCAGGGTTTCTGAGACCCAGTACTTC.

The V gene is TRBV19, the J gene TRBJ1-6, with unresolved D. The CDR3 is made up of 13 amino acids. Germline V gene data show CDR1 as LNHDA and CDR2 as SQIVND (reference sequence). V was pared by 0 bases and J by 10 bases, with 7 bases between. In DNA, the CDR3 is TGTGCCAGTAGTATAGAGGCGGCGTCACCCCTCCACTTT. It is translated as CASSIEAASPLHF.

This clone was detected only once. This chain uses TRBV3-1 (or the pseudogene TRBV3-2) with TRBJ1-3; maybe TRBD1 (5 bases). CDR3 length equals 15 residues. CDR1 and CDR2 from the germline V gene are LGHDT and YNNKEL (reference sequence). The V end was cut by 2 bases, the J end by 0 bases, with 8 bases between. The CDR3 bases are TGTGCCAGCAGCCAAATGACAGCCTCTGGAAACACCATATATTTT. The encoded protein is CASSQMTASGNTIYF.

This chain connects TRBV9 to TRBJ1-1, with D unclear. CDR1 and CDR2 from the germline V gene are SGDLS and YYNGEE. This CDR3 has 15 residues. V was trimmed by 4 bases and J by 1 base, leaving 14 bases between them. CDR3 in DNA: TGTGCCAGCAGCCCACGGACGGGAGCGAACACTGAAGCTTTCTTT. This gives the protein CASSPRTGANTEAFF.

The count of this clone is one. CDR3 bases: TGCGCCAGTAGGCGGGGGACCACCGGGGAGCTGTTTTTT. It specifies CASRRGTTGELFF. The chain uses TRBV5-1 and TRBJ2-2; 7 bases fit TRBD2. The CDR3 has 13 amino acids. The V segment lost 8 bases and the J segment 4 bases; nucleotides outside the gene matches: 5. The germline gives CDR1 SGHRS, CDR2 YFSETQ.

CDR3 sequence reads: CASSPSGLNTEAFF. The CDR3 DNA reads as TGTGCCAGCTCACCTTCCGGGTTGAACACTGAAGCTTTCTTT. This sequence joins TRBV18 and TRBJ1-1, with D unclear. With 3 bases removed from V and 0 bases from J, the gap between germline ends came to 8 bases. This CDR3 is 14 amino acids long. Germline V lookup: CDR1 KGHSH, CDR2 LQKENI.